Below are 26 T cell receptor beta chains sequenced from a single sample in a study of blood T cell repertoires in COVID-19. The assay was immunoSEQ multiplex PCR, and TCRdb's table has in-frame clones only and misses some. The sample yields around 380,000 clones, about 89% seen once. Material: PBMCs or T cells enriched from blood (not recorded which). The source is a man younger than 45 who had recovered from COVID-19.

The gene calls are TRBV19 and TRBJ2-7; a possible D gene is TRBD1 (5 bases). This CDR3 has 13 residues. V was clipped by 5 bases and J by 3 bases, with 11 bases between them. Germline values: CDR1 LNHDA, CDR2 SQIVND (reference sequence). CDR3 amino acids: CASSPGRGYEQYF. The CDR3 DNA is TGTGCCAGTAGTCCAGGAAGGGGCTACGAGCAGTACTTC.

The chain is built from TRBV19 and TRBJ1-4; TRBD1 agrees at 7 bases. The J segment lost 2 bases and the V segment lost 4 bases, leaving 10 bases of the junction unmatched. CDR3 length equals 17 residues. Germline CDR1 reads LNHDA; CDR2 reads SQIVND (reference sequence). As DNA, the CDR3 is TGTGCCAGTAGTAAGCCCCCCTTACAGGGGACTAATGAAAAACTGTTTTTT. It yields the protein CASSKPPLQGTNEKLFF.

The rearrangement joins TRBV7-9 to TRBJ1-1; D gene ambiguous. V lost 7 bases and J 6 bases, leaving 15 bases between the germline ends. The CDR3 covers 13 residues. Germline CDR1 is SEHNR and CDR2 is FQNEAQ (reference sequence). DNA for the CDR3: TGTGCCAGCACCCTAACGACGGGTCCTGAAGCTTTCTTT. Protein sequence: CASTLTTGPEAFF.

The chain has TRBV29-1 and TRBJ1-1; TRBD1 is a possible D gene (5 bases). Germline values: CDR1 SQVTM, CDR2 ANQGSEA. CDR3 length: 14 residues. V was shortened by 7 bases and J by 2 bases, with 17 bases between the two germline ends. CDR3 nucleotide sequence: TGCAGCGCAACGGAGGGACCAAGAAACACTGAAGCTTTCTTT. Protein product: CSATEGPRNTEAFF.

V gene TRBV10-2 combines with J gene TRBJ1-2; no definite D call. Trimming took off 7 bases at V and 4 bases at J, with 13 bases between the two ends. The CDR3 extends over 13 amino acids. Germline V gene lookup returns CDR1 WSHSY and CDR2 SAAADI. Written as DNA, the CDR3 is TGCGCCAGCACCCTCGAGGGCATCTATGGCTACACCTTC. This encodes CASTLEGIYGYTF.

The rearrangement joins TRBV12-3 or TRBV12-4 to TRBJ1-1; D call uncertain. This CDR3 comprises 13 residues. The ends were cut back, 3 bases at V and 6 bases at J, with 11 bases in the middle. CDR3 sequence reads: CASSFFGSPEAFF. As DNA, the CDR3 is TGTGCCAGCAGTTTTTTCGGGTCTCCTGAAGCTTTCTTT.

The genes are TRBV27 and TRBJ2-5; no clear D. V gave up 3 bases and J gave up 1 base, with 12 bases separating them. In germline, CDR1 is MNHEY, CDR2 SMNVEV (reference sequence). The length of the CDR3 is 15 residues. The chain's CDR3 is CASSFLSSPQETQYF. Here the CDR3 DNA reads TGTGCCAGCAGTTTCCTAAGTTCCCCCCAAGAGACCCAGTACTTC.

V is TRBV5-8 and J is TRBJ1-2, with TRBD1 as a possible D gene (5 bases). Trimming took off 4 bases at V and 5 bases at J, with 15 bases between the two ends. The CDR3 spans 14 residues. Germline CDR1 is SGHTS and CDR2 is YDEGEE. The CDR3 DNA is TGTGCCAGCAGCCTAAAGACAGAACTTTATGGCTACACCTTC. Encoded protein: CASSLKTELYGYTF.

The chain is built from TRBV9 and TRBJ1-1; TRBD1 might be the D (5 bases). The CDR3 runs 17 residues. The V gene lost 3 bases and the J gene lost 4 bases, with 22 bases spanning the gap. Per the germline V gene, CDR1 is SGDLS and CDR2 is YYNGEE. As DNA, the CDR3 is TGTGCCAGCAGCGCCCGTCCATTATCCGACAGAACCACTGAAGCTTTCTTT. It encodes CASSARPLSDRTTEAFF.

This clone was counted only a few times. The chain uses TRBV7-9 and TRBJ1-4; weak D call: TRBD1 (6 bases). This CDR3 comprises 16 residues. V was pared by 1 base and J by 0 bases, with 9 bases between. Germline values: CDR1 SEHNR, CDR2 FQNEAQ (reference sequence). CDR3 region: CASSLGGTTTNEKLFF. CDR3 nucleotides: TGTGCCAGCAGCTTAGGGGGGACAACAACTAATGAAAAACTGTTTTTT.

The chain joins TRBV18 to TRBJ2-1; unclear D gene. The CDR3 contains 14 residues. The germline gives CDR1 KGHSH, CDR2 LQKENI. V shed 1 base and J shed 5 bases, with 9 bases lying between them. The CDR3, as DNA: TGTGCCAGCTCACCACAAACAGAGAACAATGAGCAGTTCTTC. Translated, it gives CASSPQTENNEQFF. Looking up the rest from reference TRBV18 and TRBJ2-1 gives the full variable domain: NAGVMQNPRHLVRRRGQEARLRCSPMKGHSHVYWYRQLPEEGLKFMVYLQKENIIDESGMPKERFSAEFPKEGPSILRIQQVVRGDSAAYFCASSPQTENNEQFFGPGTRLTVL.

The chain carries TRBV30 and TRBJ2-7; D possibly corresponds to TRBD1 (5 bases). The V gene lost 3 bases and the J gene lost 4 bases, with 16 bases spanning the gap. The CDR3 is 14 amino acids. Looked up from germline, CDR1 is GTSNPN and CDR2 is SVGIG (reference sequence). The CDR3 DNA is TGTGCCTGGAGCCTCCCAGGGATAACATACGAGCAGTACTTC. This translates into CAWSLPGITYEQYF.

The rearrangement joins TRBV5-4 to TRBJ1-5, with TRBD1 matching 9 bases. CDR1 is SGHNT and CDR2 is YYREEE in the germline V gene (reference sequence). The length of the CDR3 is 15 residues. V shed 4 bases, J shed 2 bases, and the junction held 4 bases outside the gene matches. Here the CDR3 reads CASSVQGAGNQPQHF. In DNA, the CDR3 is TGTGCCAGCAGCGTACAGGGGGCCGGCAATCAGCCCCAGCATTTT.

The V gene is TRBV19, the J gene TRBJ1-3, with no clear D. The V end was cut by 8 bases, the J end by 0 bases, with 8 bases between. This CDR3 comprises 13 residues. Germline V gene lookup returns CDR1 LNHDA and CDR2 SQIVND (reference sequence). CDR3 amino acids: CASEDRSGNTIYF. For the CDR3, the DNA is TGTGCCAGTGAGGATCGCTCTGGAAACACCATATATTTT.

V and J are TRBV6-5 and TRBJ1-6; D not certain. This CDR3 has 14 residues. Trimming shortened V by 6 bases and J by 7 bases, and 13 bases separated the two germline ends. The germline CDR1 and CDR2 sequences are MNHEY and SVGAGI. The CDR3 spells CASSGPQLNSPLHF. As DNA, the CDR3 is TGTGCCAGCAGCGGTCCACAGCTAAATTCACCCCTCCACTTT.

The chain combines TRBV7-9 with TRBJ2-7; D is ambiguous. V was trimmed by 3 bases and J by 4 bases, leaving 10 bases between them. This CDR3 has 13 residues. Germline lookup yields CDR1 SEHNR and CDR2 FQNEAQ (reference sequence). For the CDR3, the DNA is TGTGCCAGCAGCTTCGCTGGAGTGTACGAGCAGTACTTC. It codes for CASSFAGVYEQYF. Filled out from reference TRBV7-9 and TRBJ2-7, the complete variable domain reads DTGVSQNPRHKITKRGQNVTFRCDPISEHNRLYWYRQTLGQGPEFLTYFQNEAQLEKSRLLSDRFSAERPKGSFSTLEIQRTEQGDSAMYLCASSFAGVYEQYFGPGTRLTVT.

The chain combines TRBV19 with TRBJ2-3; D is undetermined. There are 13 residues in the CDR3. Trimming pared 6 bases from V and 6 bases from J, leaving 13 bases between. Germline V gene data show CDR1 as LNHDA and CDR2 as SQIVND (reference sequence). The CDR3 region has the DNA TGTGCCAGTAGCTTATTAGAGTTTGATACGCAGTATTTT. It is translated as CASSLLEFDTQYF.

With regard to this clone: One junction end disagrees with the germline gene, perhaps due to a read error. The chain joins TRBV4-3 to TRBJ1-2; 8 bases are a match to TRBD1. In germline, CDR1 is LGHNA, CDR2 YSLEER. CDR3 size: 16 residues. The DNA of the CDR3 is TGCGCCAGCAGTCAAGACAGGGGAGCAATCTATTATGGCTACACCTTC. Its translation: CASSQDRGAIYYGYTF.

The J gene is TRBJ1-4, the V gene TRBV6-1, with 8 nucleotides matching TRBD1. After removal of 1 base from V and 8 bases from J, the junction contained 6 bases not matched to a gene. Germline CDR1 MNHNS, CDR2 SASEGT. This CDR3 has 15 residues. CDR3 bases: TGTGCCAGCAGTGAAGAGTCAGGGGGCAAGGAAAAACTGTTTTTT. It translates to CASSEESGGKEKLFF.

The chain recombines TRBV27 with TRBJ2-7, with 10 bases aligning to TRBD1. The CDR3 has 15 amino acids. Germline V gene sequence: CDR1 MNHEY, CDR2 SMNVEV (reference sequence). After removal of 2 bases from V and 0 bases from J, the junction contained 1 base not matched to a gene. CDR3 nucleotides: TGTGCCAGCAGTTTAGGGACAGGGGTCTCCTACGAGCAGTACTTC. Protein: CASSLGTGVSYEQYF.

This clone occurred once. The V gene is TRBV11-2, the J gene TRBJ2-4; the match to TRBD1 covers 8 bases. The CDR3 totals 15 residues. Losses at the gene ends were 2 bases for V and 4 bases for J; bases not matched to a gene: 4. Per the germline V gene, CDR1 is SGHAT and CDR2 is FQNNGV. The CDR3 DNA is TGTGCCAGCAGCTTACCTGGACAGGGTAAAAACATTCAGTACTTC. Translation: CASSLPGQGKNIQYF.

CDR3 DNA: TGCGCCAGCAGTGATCTAGGGAACACTGAAGCTTTCTTT. Translation gives CASSDLGNTEAFF. V and J are TRBV10-2 and TRBJ1-1; D is uncertain. V was pared by 3 bases and J by 1 base, with 6 bases between. The CDR3 spans 13 residues. Germline V gene lookup returns CDR1 WSHSY and CDR2 SAAADI.

The J gene is TRBJ1-1, the V gene TRBV18, with D possibly TRBD1 on 6 matching bases. This CDR3 region has 17 residues. V was pared by 6 bases and J by 4 bases, with 24 bases between. Germline-derived CDR1 and CDR2 are KGHSH and LQKENI. CDR3 region: CASSPRGGMDLGTEAFF. In nucleotides, the CDR3 is TGTGCCAGCTCGCCAAGGGGGGGTATGGATTTGGGCACTGAAGCTTTCTTT.

The genes are TRBV5-4 and TRBJ1-6; D might be TRBD1 (6 bases). Germline V gives CDR1 SGHNT, CDR2 YYREEE (reference sequence). V was trimmed by 4 bases and J by 1 base, leaving 9 bases between them. There are 15 residues in the CDR3. The CDR3 coding sequence is TGTGCCAGCAGCGTACAGGGATCCTATAATTCACCCCTCCACTTT. This translates into CASSVQGSYNSPLHF.

The chain uses TRBV18 and TRBJ2-7, with 12 nucleotides matching TRBD2. Germline assignment: CDR1 KGHSH and CDR2 LQKENI. The CDR3 spans 17 residues. V shed 5 bases and J 7 bases; nucleotides not matched to a gene: 15. CDR3 amino acids: CASSDYSRTSGAEEQYF. In DNA, the CDR3 is TGTGCCAGCTCAGATTATAGTAGGACTAGCGGGGCTGAGGAGCAGTACTTC. The entire variable domain, with the rest obtained from reference TRBV18 and TRBJ2-7, is as follows: NAGVMQNPRHLVRRRGQEARLRCSPMKGHSHVYWYRQLPEEGLKFMVYLQKENIIDESGMPKERFSAEFPKEGPSILRIQQVVRGDSAAYFCASSDYSRTSGAEEQYFGPGTRLTVT.

This clone showed up just a few times. The V and J genes are TRBV6-1 and TRBJ1-2, with a tentative D call TRBD1 (5 bases). CDR3 length equals 14 residues. Germline V gene sequence: CDR1 MNHNS, CDR2 SASEGT. V lost 2 bases and J 4 bases, leaving 11 bases between the germline ends. Written as DNA, the CDR3 is TGTGCCAGCAGTGAACCTGGGGGGTCCTATGGCTACACCTTC. Amino acids: CASSEPGGSYGYTF.